This paragraph reports one T cell receptor beta chain. Its antigen is unidentified. From RNA transcripts, TCR beta CDR3 regions were amplified. Researchers ran a first-round RT-PCR on the TCR CDR3 using the HTBI primer set. TCRdb fed the multiplex PCR reads into MiXCR, producing one record per CDR3 protein. The profile shows around 350,000 distinct CDR3 sequences, roughly 25% of them singletons. The CDR3 is 15 residues long. Germline V gene sequence: CDR1 GTSNPN, CDR2 SVGIG (reference sequence). V was pared by 8 bases and J by 4 bases, with 11 bases of the junction left unmatched. This sample is part of a study of T cells in Graves' hyperthyroidism and ophthalmopathy. Hyperthyroidism was newly diagnosed in patients aged 18 to 65 (duration under 2 months). Study conclusions and caveats: The model predicted ophthalmopathy a median approximately 6.3 months before onset. Ophthalmopathy stood apart from stable hyperthyroidism in a 13 V-J model.

Sequencing used blood. This TCR was sampled from a man in his forties or fifties with Graves' hyperthyroidism. The chain links TRBV30 to TRBJ2-2, with TRBD1 matching 9 bases. The CDR3 region is CAGTHGTGITGELFF. CDR3 DNA sequence: TGTGCCGGGACCCATGGGACAGGGATCACCGGGGAGCTGTTTTTT.